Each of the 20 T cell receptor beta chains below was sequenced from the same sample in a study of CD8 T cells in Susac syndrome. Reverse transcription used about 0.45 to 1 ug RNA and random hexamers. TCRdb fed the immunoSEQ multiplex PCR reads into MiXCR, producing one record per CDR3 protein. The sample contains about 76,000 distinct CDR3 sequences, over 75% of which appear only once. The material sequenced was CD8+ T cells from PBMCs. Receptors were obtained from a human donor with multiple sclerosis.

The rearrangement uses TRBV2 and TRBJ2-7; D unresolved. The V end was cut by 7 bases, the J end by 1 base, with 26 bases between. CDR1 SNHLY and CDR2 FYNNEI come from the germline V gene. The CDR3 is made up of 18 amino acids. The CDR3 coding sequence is TGTGCCAGCATCCCGACCGAGTTGGCCCGCCTTAATTCCTACGAGCAGTACTTC. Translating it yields CASIPTELARLNSYEQYF.

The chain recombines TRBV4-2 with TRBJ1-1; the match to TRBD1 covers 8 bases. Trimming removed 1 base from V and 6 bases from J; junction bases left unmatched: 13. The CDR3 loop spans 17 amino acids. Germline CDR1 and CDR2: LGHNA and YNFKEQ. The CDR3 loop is CASSQGIGTGPGAEAFF. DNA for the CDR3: TGTGCCAGCAGCCAAGGAATTGGGACAGGTCCTGGCGCTGAAGCTTTCTTT.

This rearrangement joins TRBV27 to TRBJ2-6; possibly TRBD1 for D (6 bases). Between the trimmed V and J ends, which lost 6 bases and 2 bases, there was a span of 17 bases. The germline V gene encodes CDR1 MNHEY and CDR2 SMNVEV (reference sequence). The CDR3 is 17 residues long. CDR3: CASSQGGFRPGANVLTF. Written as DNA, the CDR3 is TGTGCCAGCAGCCAAGGGGGTTTTCGGCCTGGGGCCAACGTCCTGACTTTC.

Here the CDR3 reads CASSQVTSSEQYF. CDR3 nucleotide sequence: TGTGCCAGCAGCCAAGTAACTAGCTCCGAGCAGTACTTC. The chain couples TRBV14 to TRBJ2-7; a weak D match, TRBD2 (6 bases). Trimming removed 1 base at V and 6 bases at J, with 10 bases between. Germline V lookup: CDR1 SGHDN, CDR2 FVKESK. CDR3 length: 13 amino acids. The whole variable domain, remainder taken from reference TRBV14 and TRBJ2-7, is EAGVTQFPSHSVIEKGQTVTLRCDPISGHDNLYWYRRVMGKEIKFLLHFVKESKQDESGMPNNRFLAERTGGTYSTLKVQPAELEDSGVYFCASSQVTSSEQYFGPGTRLTVT.

The CDR3 here is CATVPWRSPLHF. For the CDR3, the DNA is TGTGCCACCGTTCCCTGGCGCTCACCCCTCCACTTT. The chain joins TRBV6-7 to TRBJ1-6; the D is unclear. TRBV6-7 is assigned to the ORF class and has an uncertain function. V was trimmed by 10 bases and J by 10 bases, leaving 14 bases between them. The CDR3 spans 12 residues.

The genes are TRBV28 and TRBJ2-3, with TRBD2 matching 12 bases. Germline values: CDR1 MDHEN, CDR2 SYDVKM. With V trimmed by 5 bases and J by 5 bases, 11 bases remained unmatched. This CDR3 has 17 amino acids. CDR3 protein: CASSPQRTSGTKDTQYF. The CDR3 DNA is TGTGCCAGCAGTCCTCAACGGACTAGCGGGACGAAAGATACGCAGTATTTT.

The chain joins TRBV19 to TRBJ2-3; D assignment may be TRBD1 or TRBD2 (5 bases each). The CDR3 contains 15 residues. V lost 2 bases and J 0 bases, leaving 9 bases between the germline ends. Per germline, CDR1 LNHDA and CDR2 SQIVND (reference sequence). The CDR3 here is CASSIWGGSTDTQYF. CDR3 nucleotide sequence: TGTGCCAGTAGTATATGGGGCGGGAGCACAGATACGCAGTATTTT.

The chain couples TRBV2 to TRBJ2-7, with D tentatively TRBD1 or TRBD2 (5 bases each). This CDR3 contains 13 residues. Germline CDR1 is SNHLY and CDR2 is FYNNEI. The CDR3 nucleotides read TGTGTCCTAGCTCAGCCAGGGTTAGACGAGCAGTACTTC. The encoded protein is CVLAQPGLDEQYF.

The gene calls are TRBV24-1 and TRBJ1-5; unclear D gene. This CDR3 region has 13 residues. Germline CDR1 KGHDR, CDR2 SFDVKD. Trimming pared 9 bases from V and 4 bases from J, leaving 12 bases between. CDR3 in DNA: TGTGCCACCCAGATTTCGGGGAATCAGCCCCAGCATTTT. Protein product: CATQISGNQPQHF.

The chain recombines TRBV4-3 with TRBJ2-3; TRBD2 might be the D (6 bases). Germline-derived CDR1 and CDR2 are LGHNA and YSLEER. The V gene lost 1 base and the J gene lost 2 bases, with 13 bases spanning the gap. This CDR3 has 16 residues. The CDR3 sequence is CASSQGTSISTDTQYF. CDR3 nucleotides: TGCGCCAGCAGCCAAGGCACTAGCATCTCCACAGATACGCAGTATTTT.

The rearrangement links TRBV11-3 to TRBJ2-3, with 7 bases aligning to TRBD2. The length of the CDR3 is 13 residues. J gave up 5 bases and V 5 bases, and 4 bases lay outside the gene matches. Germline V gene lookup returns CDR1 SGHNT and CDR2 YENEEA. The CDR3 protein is CASSPAGVDTQYF. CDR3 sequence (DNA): TGTGCCAGCAGCCCTGCGGGGGTAGATACGCAGTATTTT.

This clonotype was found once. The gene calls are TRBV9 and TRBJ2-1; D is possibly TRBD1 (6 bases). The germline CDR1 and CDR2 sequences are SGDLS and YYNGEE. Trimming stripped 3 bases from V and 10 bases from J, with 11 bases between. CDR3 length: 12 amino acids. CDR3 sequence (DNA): TGTGCCAGCAGCGCCGCGACAGGCGAGCAGTTCTTC. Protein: CASSAATGEQFF.

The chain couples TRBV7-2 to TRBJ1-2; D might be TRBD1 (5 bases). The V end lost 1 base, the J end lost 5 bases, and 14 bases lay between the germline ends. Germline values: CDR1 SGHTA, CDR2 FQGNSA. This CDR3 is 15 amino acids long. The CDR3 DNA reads TGTGCCAGCAGCTTAGTGTTTTGGGGCCCGTATGGCTACACCTTC. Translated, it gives CASSLVFWGPYGYTF.

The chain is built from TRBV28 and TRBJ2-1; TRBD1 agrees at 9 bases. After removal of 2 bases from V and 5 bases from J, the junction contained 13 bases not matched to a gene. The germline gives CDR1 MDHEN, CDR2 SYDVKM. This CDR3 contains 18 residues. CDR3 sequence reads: CASSLRFPGTGPNNEQFF. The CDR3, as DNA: TGTGCCAGCAGTTTACGTTTTCCCGGGACAGGGCCGAACAATGAGCAGTTCTTC.

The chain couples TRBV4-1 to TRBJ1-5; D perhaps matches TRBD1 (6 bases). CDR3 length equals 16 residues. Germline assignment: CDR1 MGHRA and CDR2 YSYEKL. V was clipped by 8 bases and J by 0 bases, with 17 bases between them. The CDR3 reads CASARATGLSNQPQHF. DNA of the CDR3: TGCGCCAGCGCCCGAGCGACAGGACTTAGCAATCAGCCCCAGCATTTT.

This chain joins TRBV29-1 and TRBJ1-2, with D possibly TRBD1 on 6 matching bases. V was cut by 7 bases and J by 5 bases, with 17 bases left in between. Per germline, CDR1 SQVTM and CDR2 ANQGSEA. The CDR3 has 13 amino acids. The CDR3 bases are TGCAGCGCTCCCGAGGGGGGCAAGTATGGCTACACCTTC. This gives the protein CSAPEGGKYGYTF.

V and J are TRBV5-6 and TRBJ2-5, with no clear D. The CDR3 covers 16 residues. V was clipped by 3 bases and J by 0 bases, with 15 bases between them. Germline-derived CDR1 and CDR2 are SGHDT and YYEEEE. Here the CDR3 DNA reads TGTGCCAGCAGCTCTGCCGATGCCCCGTACCAAGAGACCCAGTACTTC. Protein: CASSSADAPYQETQYF.

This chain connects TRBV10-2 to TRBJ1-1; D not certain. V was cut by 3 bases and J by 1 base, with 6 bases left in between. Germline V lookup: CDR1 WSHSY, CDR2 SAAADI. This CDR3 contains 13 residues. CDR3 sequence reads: CASSDEWNTEAFF. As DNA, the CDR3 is TGCGCCAGCAGTGACGAGTGGAACACTGAAGCTTTCTTT.

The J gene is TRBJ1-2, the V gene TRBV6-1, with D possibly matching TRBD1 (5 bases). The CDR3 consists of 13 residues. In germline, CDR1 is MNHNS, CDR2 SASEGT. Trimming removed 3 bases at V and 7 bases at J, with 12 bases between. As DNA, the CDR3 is TGTGCCAGCAGTGATCAGGGAGGGGCTGGCTACACCTTC. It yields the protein CASSDQGGAGYTF.

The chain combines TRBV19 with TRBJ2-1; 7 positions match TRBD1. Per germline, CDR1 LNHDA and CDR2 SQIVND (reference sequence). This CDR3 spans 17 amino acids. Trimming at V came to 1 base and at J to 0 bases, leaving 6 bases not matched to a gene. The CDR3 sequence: CASSIGPKGASYNEQFF. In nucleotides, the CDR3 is TGTGCCAGTAGTATAGGACCAAAGGGGGCCTCCTACAATGAGCAGTTCTTC.